The 23 T cell receptor beta chains listed next were all sequenced from one sample in a study of tumor and adjacent non-tumor tissue in lung cancer. A modified ARM-PCR protocol with three rounds of nested PCR amplified TCRbeta. A single record per CDR3 protein comes from TCRdb applying MiXCR to the multiplex PCR reads. Among 70,000 to 90,000 distinct CDR3 sequences listed, roughly 80% were seen once. No cell sorting was done before RNA was extracted from the tissue. Source material: lung tumor tissue. These receptors originate from a woman between 50 and 59 years old with non-small cell lung cancer.

Turning to this clonotype: At one boundary the junction diverges from the germline segment, which might be a read error. The chain recombines TRBV12-3 or TRBV12-4 with TRBJ2-2; 8 nucleotides agree with TRBD1. This CDR3 has 14 amino acids. The CDR3 DNA reads as TGTACCGGCACCCCGACTGGGACAGGTCAAGAGCTGTTATTT. Translating it yields CTGTPTGTGQELLF.

V gene TRBV4-1 combines with J gene TRBJ2-3; unclear D gene. Trimming removed 4 bases at V and 1 base at J, with 15 bases between. CDR1 is MGHRA, CDR2 YSYEKL, per germline. There are 16 residues in the CDR3. CDR3 bases: TGCGCCAGCAGCCCATGGTGGAACGGGCGCACAGATACGCAGTATTTT. Translation gives CASSPWWNGRTDTQYF.

This clonotype was picked up one time. The CDR3 DNA reads TGCAGTGCTAGAAACATGCACGCCCTTTCATACGAGCAGTACTTC. Protein: CSARNMHALSYEQYF. This rearrangement joins TRBV20-1 to TRBJ2-7; D is ambiguous. V gave up 2 bases and J gave up 4 bases, with 18 bases separating them. Germline V gene sequence: CDR1 DFQATT, CDR2 SNEGSKA (reference sequence). The length of the CDR3 is 15 residues.

Details on this clonotype: At one of its ends the junction is not consistent with the germline gene, which may arise from a read error. This sequence joins TRBV11-2 and TRBJ2-1; tentative D call: TRBD1 (5 bases). The CDR3 has 17 residues. Germline-derived CDR1 and CDR2 are SGHAT and FQNNGV. CDR3 DNA: TGTACCAGCATCCCAGAGAGCAGGGAAAGCTCCTACAATGAGCAGTTCTTC. It specifies CTSIPESRESSYNEQFF.

In regard to this clonotype: Without the conserved terminal phenylalanine or tryptophan, this CDR3 likely stems from a read error. The DNA is left out, because the CDR3 cannot be placed on it with certainty; the CDR3 is given as TCRdb lists it. The J gene is TRBJ2-7, the V gene TRBV20-1; the table's D call TRBD1 went unverified against the DNA. The CDR3 spans 14 amino acids, including both terminal residues. Germline V gene sequence: CDR1 DFQATT, CDR2 SNEGSKA (reference sequence). This CDR3 is CSASSEGRGYEQYC.

The chain is built from TRBV29-1 and TRBJ1-1, with D tentatively TRBD1 (5 bases). From germline, CDR1 is SQVTM and CDR2 ANQGSEA. V was shortened by 7 bases and J by 8 bases, with 14 bases between the two germline ends. The CDR3 contains 11 residues. CDR3 sequence: CSAADIAEAFF. CDR3 bases: TGCAGCGCCGCGGACATCGCAGAAGCTTTCTTT.

Points on this clonotype: Sequence at one end of the junction differs from germline and may be a read error. This chain uses TRBV28 with TRBJ2-1, with 7 positions matching TRBD1. CDR3 length: 14 amino acids. Germline loops: CDR1 MDHEN, CDR2 SYDVKM. Here the CDR3 DNA reads TGTATCAGCAGTCTAGGGACAGCTTACAATGAGCACTTCTTC. It yields the protein CISSLGTAYNEHFF.

This clonotype was counted ten times or more. The gene calls are TRBV20-1 and TRBJ2-3; tentatively, D is TRBD1 (6 bases). The ends were cut back, 6 bases at V and 4 bases at J, with 11 bases in the middle. Germline loops: CDR1 DFQATT, CDR2 SNEGSKA (reference sequence). This CDR3 has 12 residues. CDR3 residues: CSAVQGADTQYF. The CDR3, as DNA: TGCAGTGCAGTACAGGGTGCAGATACGCAGTATTTT.

This clonotype has only a few counts. A read error may be the cause here, since a much bigger clone is one base away. This chain uses TRBV7-8 with TRBJ2-7; maybe TRBD1 (6 bases). CDR1 and CDR2 (germline): SGHVS, FQNEAQ. Trimming shortened V by 3 bases and J by 5 bases, and 17 bases separated the two germline ends. CDR3 length: 15 amino acids. The CDR3 region is CASSFTGSLSHEQYF. The CDR3 DNA sequence: TGTGCCAGCAGCTTCACAGGGAGTCTGAGCCACGAGCAGTACTTC.

In regard to this clonotype: A much larger clone sits a single nucleotide away, making a read error possible. This chain uses TRBV4-1 with TRBJ1-3; D call uncertain. Germline CDR1 reads MGHRA; CDR2 reads YSYEKL. CDR3 length: 14 residues. CDR3 nucleotides: TGCACCAGCAGCCAAACGGCACCTGGAAACACCATGTATTTT. This gives the protein CTSSQTAPGNTMYF.

Concerning this clonotype itself: It is likely a read error, because the conserved phenylalanine at the end of the CDR3 is missing. The chain is built from TRBV4-2 and TRBJ1-3; no clear D. Per germline, CDR1 LGHNA and CDR2 YNFKEQ. Trimming stripped 9 bases from V and 0 bases from J, with 15 bases between. This CDR3 is 15 amino acids long. CDR3 loop: CARGQYKVSGNTIYY. CDR3 nucleotide sequence: TGTGCCAGGGGCCAGTATAAAGTCTCTGGAAACACCATATATTAT.

As regards this clonotype: The junction and the germline gene differ at one end; a read error may be behind it. The chain joins TRBV12-3 or TRBV12-4 to TRBJ2-7; D not resolved. The CDR3 length is 11 residues. CDR3 nucleotides: TGTGCCAGCAGTCGAGAATACGAGAAGTTCTTC. It codes for CASSREYEKFF.

The genes are TRBV20-1 and TRBJ2-7; no clear D gene. Germline V lookup: CDR1 DFQATT, CDR2 SNEGSKA (reference sequence). V was cut by 1 base and J by 6 bases, with 19 bases left in between. CDR3 length equals 15 residues. Written as DNA, the CDR3 is TGCAGTGCTAGAGGTCTCCTGGAGTCCTCCCCCGAGCAGTACTTC. Its protein is CSARGLLESSPEQYF.

As for this clonotype: A much larger clone lies a single base off, so this may be a read error. V and J are TRBV7-8 and TRBJ2-7; 11 nucleotides line up with TRBD1. The CDR3 is 19 amino acids. CDR1 SGHVS and CDR2 FQNEAQ come from the germline V gene. Trimming cost V 3 bases and J 4 bases; bases outside gene matches: 17. DNA for the CDR3: TGTGCCAGCAGCTTCATTTCGTGGACAGGGGGCTTCGGTCGTTACGAGCAGTACTTC. Its protein product is CASSFISWTGGFGRYEQYF. Together with reference TRBV7-8 and TRBJ2-7, the CDR3 gives the full variable domain: GAGVSQSPRYKVAKRGQDVALRCDPISGHVSLFWYQQALGQGPEFLTYFQNEAQLDKSGLPSDRFFAERPEGSVSTLKIQRTQQEDSAVYLCASSFISWTGGFGRYEQYFGPGTRLTVT.

Note on this clonotype: The conserved closing phenylalanine or tryptophan is absent in this CDR3, likely reflecting a read error. The V call is TRBV20-1, the J call TRBJ2-1, with a tentative D call TRBD2 (5 bases). CDR1 DFQATT and CDR2 SNEGSKA come from the germline V gene (reference sequence). Trimming took 2 bases from V and 1 from J, leaving 9 bases between them. The CDR3 loop spans 14 amino acids. The CDR3 DNA reads as TGCAGTGCTAGACTAGGGAGTTCCTACAATGAGCAGTTCATC. It yields the protein CSARLGSSYNEQFI.

Regarding this clonotype: Its ends do not fully match the called genes, so a read error is possible. The chain combines TRBV10-2 with TRBJ1-1; the D gene is possibly TRBD1 (5 bases). The length of the CDR3 is 12 residues. Germline lookup yields CDR1 WSHSY and CDR2 SAAADI. In nucleotides, the CDR3 is TGCGCCGGTAGGGACCCGAACGCTGAAGCTTTCTTT. Encoded protein: CAGRDPNAEAFF.

This clonotype was detected once. The J gene is TRBJ2-7, the V gene TRBV11-2; D is uncertain. V gave up 5 bases and J gave up 4 bases, with 18 bases separating them. The CDR3 length is 15 residues. In germline, CDR1 is SGHAT, CDR2 FQNNGV. The CDR3 loop reads CASSPWANGPYEQYF. CDR3 bases: TGTGCCAGCAGCCCTTGGGCTAACGGTCCATACGAGCAGTACTTC.

This clonotype appeared a single time. The junction departs from germline at one end; a sequencing error may be responsible. The V call is TRBV6-5, the J call TRBJ2-7; possibly TRBD1 for D (6 bases). Germline CDR1 MNHEY, CDR2 SVGAGI. This CDR3 is built from 14 residues. The CDR3 bases are TGTACCAGCAGATGGGACACTCGGACTTACGAGCAGTACTTC. Translation: CTSRWDTRTYEQYF.

This clonotype was recorded at least ten times. This chain connects TRBV12-3 or TRBV12-4 to TRBJ2-7; no clear D gene. V lost 6 bases to trimming and J lost 9 bases, with 21 bases between them. This CDR3 comprises 14 residues. CDR3 sequence: CASSNSGLRRPQYF. The CDR3 DNA sequence: TGTGCCAGCAGCAACTCGGGCCTACGAAGACCGCAGTACTTC.

This clonotype was picked up a small number of times. A single base separates this from a much larger clone, so it may be a read error. This sequence joins TRBV28 and TRBJ1-6; maybe TRBD1 (6 bases). Germline V lookup: CDR1 MDHEN, CDR2 SYDVKM. This CDR3 is built from 15 residues. The CDR3 DNA reads TGTGCCAGCAGTTTATTGGCAGGGGTAAATTCACCCCTCTACTTT. This translates into CASSLLAGVNSPLYF.

With respect to this clonotype: Mismatch with germline at one junction end may stem from a read error. The rearrangement joins TRBV10-3 to TRBJ2-1; maybe TRBD1 (5 bases). Looked up from germline, CDR1 is ENHRY and CDR2 is SYGVKD. This CDR3 has 14 amino acids. The CDR3 nucleotides read TGTGTCATCAGTATACGACAGACTCACAATGAGCAGTTCTTC. It yields the protein CVISIRQTHNEQFF.

A word on this clonotype: Since no conserved phenylalanine or tryptophan closes the CDR3, a read error is the likely cause. The V and J genes are TRBV12-3 or TRBV12-4 and TRBJ2-5, with D perhaps TRBD1 (5 bases). Trimming cost V 6 bases and J 0 bases, with 14 bases left between them. The CDR3 sequence is 15 residues long. The CDR3: CASSTWGRNQETQYL. CDR3 nucleotide sequence: TGTGCCAGCAGCACTTGGGGCAGGAACCAAGAGACCCAGTACTTA.

The chain couples TRBV5-1 to TRBJ2-1; D is ambiguous. Trimming took off 0 bases at V and 3 bases at J, with 10 bases between the two ends. From germline, CDR1 is SGHRS and CDR2 YFSETQ. The CDR3 length is 15 residues. The CDR3 region has the DNA TGCGCCAGCAGCTTGGACGTAATGGGCTACAATGAGCAGTTCTTC. It yields the protein CASSLDVMGYNEQFF. Variable domain in full (rest from reference TRBV5-1 and TRBJ2-1): KAGVTQTPRYLIKTRGQQVTLSCSPISGHRSVSWYQQTPGQGLQFLFEYFSETQRNKGNFPGRFSGRQFSNSRSEMNVSTLELGDSALYLCASSLDVMGYNEQFFGPGTRLTVL.